These T cell receptor beta chains were read from a single sample in a study of cytomegalovirus exposure and HLA in healthy donors. Clones were read by immunoSEQ multiplex PCR, and TCRdb kept only the in-frame ones, dropping some. This table holds around 170,000 clones, around three quarters found once. The sample was PBMCs. These receptors were taken from a woman aged 50 to 65 in good health and CMV-seropositive. CDR3s include the opening cysteine and the closing phenylalanine or tryptophan. A D gene is named only where the DNA matches it firmly. Not every row has a clone size; where given, it reads once, few, many or a size class.

v_gene: TRBV28; j_gene: TRBJ1-6; abundance: -; d_gene: -; CDR3aa: CASSLWGRSQGLGALHF; CDR3nt: TGTGCCAGCAGTTTGTGGGGCCGGAGTCAGGGGCTCGGGGCCCTCCACTTT
v_gene: TRBV7-9; j_gene: TRBJ1-1; abundance: -; d_gene: -; CDR3aa: CASSKSTVNTEAFF; CDR3nt: TGTGCCAGCAGCAAATCGACAGTGAACACTGAAGCTTTCTTT
v_gene: TRBV19; j_gene: TRBJ2-1; abundance: few; d_gene: -; CDR3aa: CASSIRSVNEQFF; CDR3nt: TGTGCCAGTAGTATTCGGAGTGTCAATGAGCAGTTCTTC
v_gene: TRBV6-6; j_gene: TRBJ1-5; abundance: once; d_gene: -; CDR3aa: CASSYWPALQPQHF; CDR3nt: TGTGCCAGCAGTTACTGGCCCGCATTGCAGCCCCAGCATTTT
v_gene: TRBV7-8; j_gene: TRBJ1-6; abundance: -; d_gene: -; CDR3aa: CASRQLSSYNSPLHF; CDR3nt: TGTGCCAGCAGACAGTTGAGCTCCTATAATTCACCCCTCCACTTT
v_gene: TRBV10-3; j_gene: TRBJ2-7; abundance: once; d_gene: -; CDR3aa: CAISVWTLSSYEQYF; CDR3nt: TGTGCCATCAGTGTGTGGACATTGAGCTCCTACGAGCAGTACTTC
v_gene: TRBV29-1; j_gene: TRBJ2-1; abundance: -; d_gene: TRBD2; CDR3aa: CSVAGTSGRAHYNEQFF; CDR3nt: TGCAGCGTTGCCGGGACTAGCGGGAGGGCACACTACAATGAGCAGTTCTTC
v_gene: TRBV6-5; j_gene: TRBJ2-1; abundance: -; d_gene: TRBD2; CDR3aa: CASSYLAGGGGQFF; CDR3nt: TGTGCCAGCAGTTACCTAGCGGGGGGGGGTGGGCAGTTCTTC
v_gene: TRBV18; j_gene: TRBJ2-5; abundance: -; d_gene: -; CDR3aa: CASSPATGTGETQYF; CDR3nt: TGTGCCAGCTCACCCGCGACAGGTACGGGAGAGACCCAGTACTTC
v_gene: TRBV5-1; j_gene: TRBJ2-1; abundance: -; d_gene: -; CDR3aa: CASSLGGGHNEQFF; CDR3nt: TGCGCCAGCAGCTTGGGGGGCGGACACAATGAGCAGTTCTTC
v_gene: TRBV4-2; j_gene: TRBJ1-5; abundance: -; d_gene: TRBD1; CDR3aa: CASSQVGQLRDQPQHF; CDR3nt: TGTGCCAGCAGCCAAGTGGGACAGCTTCGCGATCAGCCCCAGCATTTT
v_gene: TRBV27; j_gene: TRBJ1-4; abundance: -; d_gene: -; CDR3aa: CASRSSTWGREGTNEKLFF; CDR3nt: TGTGCCAGCAGATCCTCGACTTGGGGCAGGGAAGGCACTAATGAAAAACTGTTTTTT
v_gene: TRBV28; j_gene: TRBJ2-3; abundance: few; d_gene: TRBD1; CDR3aa: CASRTPDRLLTDTQYF; CDR3nt: TGTGCCAGCAGGACCCCGGACAGGTTGTTAACAGATACGCAGTATTTT
v_gene: TRBV15; j_gene: TRBJ2-7; abundance: -; d_gene: -; CDR3aa: CATSREVGYEQYF; CDR3nt: TGTGCCACCAGCAGAGAAGTCGGTTACGAGCAGTACTTC
v_gene: TRBV7-7; j_gene: TRBJ1-1; abundance: few; d_gene: TRBD1; CDR3aa: CASSRFGGTGVMNTEAFF; CDR3nt: TGTGCTAGCAGCCGCTTTGGAGGGACAGGGGTTATGAACACTGAAGCTTTCTTT
v_gene: TRBV6-5; j_gene: TRBJ2-7; abundance: -; d_gene: -; CDR3aa: CASSYSQGNEQYF; CDR3nt: TGTGCCAGCAGTTACTCCCAGGGTAACGAGCAGTACTTC
v_gene: TRBV15; j_gene: TRBJ2-3; abundance: -; d_gene: -; CDR3aa: CATSMGTQNTDTQYF; CDR3nt: TGTGCCACCAGCATGGGGACTCAGAACACAGATACGCAGTATTTT
v_gene: TRBV15; j_gene: TRBJ2-5; abundance: -; d_gene: -; CDR3aa: CATSRDRGETQYF; CDR3nt: TGTGCCACCAGCAGAGACCGGGGGGAGACCCAGTACTTC
v_gene: TRBV9; j_gene: TRBJ1-1; abundance: -; d_gene: -; CDR3aa: CASSGRADGGTEAFF; CDR3nt: TGTGCCAGCAGCGGGAGGGCCGACGGGGGCACTGAAGCTTTCTTT
v_gene: TRBV27; j_gene: TRBJ1-3; abundance: -; d_gene: TRBD1; CDR3aa: CASRTGGSGNTIYF; CDR3nt: TGTGCCAGCAGGACAGGGGGCTCTGGAAACACCATATATTTT
v_gene: TRBV6-5; j_gene: TRBJ2-2; abundance: -; d_gene: TRBD1; CDR3aa: CASRQGSNTGELFF; CDR3nt: TGTGCCAGCCGACAGGGCTCAAACACCGGGGAGCTGTTTTTT
v_gene: TRBV28; j_gene: TRBJ2-1; abundance: few; d_gene: TRBD1; CDR3aa: CASRGTGTYNEQFF; CDR3nt: TGTGCCAGCAGGGGGACAGGCACCTACAATGAGCAGTTCTTC
v_gene: TRBV9; j_gene: TRBJ2-5; abundance: -; d_gene: -; CDR3aa: CASSVDVAETQYF; CDR3nt: TGTGCCAGCAGCGTAGATGTAGCAGAGACCCAGTACTTC
v_gene: TRBV28; j_gene: TRBJ2-2; abundance: -; d_gene: TRBD2; CDR3aa: CASSFRSSGILRTGELFF; CDR3nt: TGTGCCAGCAGTTTCCGATCTAGCGGGATCCTAAGAACCGGGGAGCTGTTTTTT
v_gene: TRBV7-3; j_gene: TRBJ2-3; abundance: -; d_gene: -; CDR3aa: CASSLWGERADTQYF; CDR3nt: TGTGCCAGCAGCTTATGGGGGGAGAGGGCAGATACGCAGTATTTT
v_gene: TRBV7-8; j_gene: TRBJ2-7; abundance: -; d_gene: -; CDR3aa: CASSLPRTYEQYF; CDR3nt: TGTGCCAGCAGCTTACCTCGGACTTACGAGCAGTACTTC
v_gene: TRBV6-6; j_gene: TRBJ1-3; abundance: once; d_gene: TRBD1; CDR3aa: CASSSRTGSTIYF; CDR3nt: TGTGCCAGCAGTTCCCGGACAGGTTCTACCATATATTTT
v_gene: TRBV6-1; j_gene: TRBJ2-7; abundance: -; d_gene: TRBD2; CDR3aa: CASSEFGRPGGIDF; CDR3nt: TGTGCCAGCAGTGAATTCGGCCGTCCGGGAGGGATAGACTTC
v_gene: TRBV7-2; j_gene: TRBJ2-5; abundance: -; d_gene: -; CDR3aa: CASSLAGVAETQYF; CDR3nt: TGTGCCAGCAGCTTAGCGGGAGTGGCGGAGACCCAGTACTTC
v_gene: TRBV9; j_gene: TRBJ2-4; abundance: -; d_gene: TRBD2; CDR3aa: CASSVGGGAQNIQYF; CDR3nt: TGTGCCAGCAGCGTCGGCGGGGGGGCTCAAAACATTCAGTACTTC
v_gene: TRBV7-2; j_gene: TRBJ2-1; abundance: -; d_gene: -; CDR3aa: CASSQYGGVQFF; CDR3nt: TGTGCCAGCAGCCAGTATGGAGGGGTACAGTTCTTC
v_gene: TRBV30; j_gene: TRBJ1-1; abundance: -; d_gene: -; CDR3aa: CAWRPQVQAFF; CDR3nt: TGTGCCTGGAGGCCCCAGGTTCAAGCTTTCTTT
v_gene: TRBV10-3; j_gene: TRBJ2-7; abundance: -; d_gene: TRBD1; CDR3aa: CAISRDRSYEQYF; CDR3nt: TGTGCCATCAGCCGGGACAGATCCTACGAGCAGTACTTC
v_gene: TRBV20-1; j_gene: TRBJ2-3; abundance: -; d_gene: -; CDR3aa: CSAPKGDTQYF; CDR3nt: TGCAGTGCTCCAAAGGGGGATACGCAGTATTTT
v_gene: TRBV5-1; j_gene: TRBJ2-1; abundance: once; d_gene: TRBD2; CDR3aa: CASSLGLAVYNEQFF; CDR3nt: TGCGCCAGCAGCTTGGGACTAGCGGTCTACAATGAGCAGTTCTTC
v_gene: TRBV7-2; j_gene: TRBJ1-1; abundance: -; d_gene: -; CDR3aa: CASSLARRNTEAFF; CDR3nt: TGTGCCAGCAGCTTAGCGAGGAGGAACACTGAAGCTTTCTTT